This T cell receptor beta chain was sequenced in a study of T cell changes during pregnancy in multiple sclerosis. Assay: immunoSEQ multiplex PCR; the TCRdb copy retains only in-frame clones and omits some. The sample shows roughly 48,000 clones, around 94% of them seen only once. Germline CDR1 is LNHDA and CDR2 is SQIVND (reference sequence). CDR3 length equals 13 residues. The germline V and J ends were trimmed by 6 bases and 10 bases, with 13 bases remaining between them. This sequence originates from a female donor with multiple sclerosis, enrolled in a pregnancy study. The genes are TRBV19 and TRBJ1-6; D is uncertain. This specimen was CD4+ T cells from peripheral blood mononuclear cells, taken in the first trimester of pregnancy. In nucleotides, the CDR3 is TGTGCCAGTAGCCGAGCGACCGACTCACCCCTCCACTTT. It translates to CASSRATDSPLHF.